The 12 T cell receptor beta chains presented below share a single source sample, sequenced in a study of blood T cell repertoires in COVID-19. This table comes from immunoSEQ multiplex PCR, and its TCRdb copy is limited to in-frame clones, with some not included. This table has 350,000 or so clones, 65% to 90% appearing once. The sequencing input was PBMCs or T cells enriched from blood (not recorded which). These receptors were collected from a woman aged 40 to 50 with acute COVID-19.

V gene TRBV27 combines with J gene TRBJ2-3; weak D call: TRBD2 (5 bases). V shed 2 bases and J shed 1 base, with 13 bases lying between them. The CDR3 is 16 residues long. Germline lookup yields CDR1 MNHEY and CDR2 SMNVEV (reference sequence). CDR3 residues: CASSLTTTGGTDTQYF. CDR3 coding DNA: TGTGCCAGCAGTTTAACCACTACCGGGGGCACAGATACGCAGTATTTT.

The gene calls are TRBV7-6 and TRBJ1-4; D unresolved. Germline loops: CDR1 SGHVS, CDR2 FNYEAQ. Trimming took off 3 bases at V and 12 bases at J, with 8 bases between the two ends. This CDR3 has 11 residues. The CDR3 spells CASSFGRELFF. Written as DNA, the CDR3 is TGTGCCAGCAGCTTCGGGCGGGAACTGTTTTTT.

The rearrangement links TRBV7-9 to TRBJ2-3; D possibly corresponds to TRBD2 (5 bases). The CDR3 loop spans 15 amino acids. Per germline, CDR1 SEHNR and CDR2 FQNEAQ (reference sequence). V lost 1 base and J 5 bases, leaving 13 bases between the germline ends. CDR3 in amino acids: CASSLERGYGDTQYF. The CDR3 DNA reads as TGTGCCAGCAGCTTAGAAAGAGGGTATGGAGATACGCAGTATTTT. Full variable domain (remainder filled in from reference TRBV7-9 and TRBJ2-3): DTGVSQNPRHKITKRGQNVTFRCDPISEHNRLYWYRQTLGQGPEFLTYFQNEAQLEKSRLLSDRFSAERPKGSFSTLEIQRTEQGDSAMYLCASSLERGYGDTQYFGPGTRLTVL.

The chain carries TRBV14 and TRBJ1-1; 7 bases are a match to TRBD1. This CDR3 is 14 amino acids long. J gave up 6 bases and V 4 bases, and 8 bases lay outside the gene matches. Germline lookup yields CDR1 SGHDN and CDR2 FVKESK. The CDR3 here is CASSRDSIISEAFF. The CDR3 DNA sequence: TGTGCCAGCAGCCGGGACAGTATAATCTCTGAAGCTTTCTTT.

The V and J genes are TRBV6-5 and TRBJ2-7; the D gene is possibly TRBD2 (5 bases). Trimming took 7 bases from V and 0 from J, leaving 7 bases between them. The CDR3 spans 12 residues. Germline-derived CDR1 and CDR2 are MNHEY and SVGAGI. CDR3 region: CASKGLSYEQYF. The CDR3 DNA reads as TGTGCCAGCAAAGGACTCTCCTACGAGCAGTACTTC.

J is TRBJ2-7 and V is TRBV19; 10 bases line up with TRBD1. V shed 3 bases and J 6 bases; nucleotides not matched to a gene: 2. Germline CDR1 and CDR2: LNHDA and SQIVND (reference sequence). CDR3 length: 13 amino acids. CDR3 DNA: TGTGCCAGTAGTATCCGGACAGGGGGCGAGCAGTACTTC. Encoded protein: CASSIRTGGEQYF.

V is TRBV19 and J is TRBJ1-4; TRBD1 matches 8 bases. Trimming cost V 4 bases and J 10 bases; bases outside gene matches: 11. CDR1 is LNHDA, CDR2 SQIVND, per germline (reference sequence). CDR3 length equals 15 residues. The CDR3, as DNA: TGTGCCAGTAGTAATTGGGCAGGGGGCCAAGGAAAACTGTTTTTT. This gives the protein CASSNWAGGQGKLFF.

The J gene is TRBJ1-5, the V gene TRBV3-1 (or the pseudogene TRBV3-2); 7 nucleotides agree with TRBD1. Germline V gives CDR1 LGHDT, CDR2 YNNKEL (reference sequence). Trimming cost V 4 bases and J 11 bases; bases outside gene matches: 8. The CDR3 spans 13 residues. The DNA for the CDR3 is TGTGCCAGCAGCCGGGACAGCCAATCAGCCCAGCATTTT. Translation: CASSRDSQSAQHF.

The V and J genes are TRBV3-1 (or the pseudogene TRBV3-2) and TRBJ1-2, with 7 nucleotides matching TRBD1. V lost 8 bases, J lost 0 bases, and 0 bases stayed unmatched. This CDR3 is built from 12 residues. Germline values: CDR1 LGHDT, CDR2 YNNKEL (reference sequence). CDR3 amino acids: CASGTANYGYTF. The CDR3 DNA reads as TGTGCCAGCGGGACAGCTAACTATGGCTACACCTTC.

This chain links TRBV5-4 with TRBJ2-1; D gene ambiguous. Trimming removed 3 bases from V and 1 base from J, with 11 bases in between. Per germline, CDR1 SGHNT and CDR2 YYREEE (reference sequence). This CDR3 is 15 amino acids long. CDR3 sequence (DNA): TGTGCCAGCAGCTCACCTGTCGGGTCCTACAATGAGCAGTTCTTC. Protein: CASSSPVGSYNEQFF.

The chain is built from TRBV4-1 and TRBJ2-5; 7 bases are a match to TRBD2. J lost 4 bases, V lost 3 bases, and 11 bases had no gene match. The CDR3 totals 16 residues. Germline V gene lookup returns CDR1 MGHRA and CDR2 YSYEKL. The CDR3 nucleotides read TGCGCCAGCAGCCATGGGGAGGGCGGGGGATCAGAGACCCAGTACTTC. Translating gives CASSHGEGGGSETQYF.

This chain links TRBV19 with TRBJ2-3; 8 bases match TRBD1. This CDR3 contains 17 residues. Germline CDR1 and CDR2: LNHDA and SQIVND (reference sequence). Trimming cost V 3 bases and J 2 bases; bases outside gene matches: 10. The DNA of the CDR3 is TGTGCCAGTAGTATCGCCGGACAGGGAGGTCTCACAGATACGCAGTATTTT. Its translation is CASSIAGQGGLTDTQYF.